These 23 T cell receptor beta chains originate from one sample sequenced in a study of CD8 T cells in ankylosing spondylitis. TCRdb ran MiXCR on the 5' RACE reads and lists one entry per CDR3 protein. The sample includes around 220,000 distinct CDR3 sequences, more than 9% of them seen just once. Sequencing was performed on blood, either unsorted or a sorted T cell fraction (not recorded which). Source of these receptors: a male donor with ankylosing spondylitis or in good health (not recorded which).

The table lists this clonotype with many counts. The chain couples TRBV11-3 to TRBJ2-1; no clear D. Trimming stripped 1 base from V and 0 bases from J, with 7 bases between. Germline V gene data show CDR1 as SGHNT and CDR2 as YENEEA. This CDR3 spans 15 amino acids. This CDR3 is CASSLGRSSYNEQFF. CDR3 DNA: TGTGCCAGCAGCTTAGGCAGGAGCTCCTACAATGAGCAGTTCTTC.

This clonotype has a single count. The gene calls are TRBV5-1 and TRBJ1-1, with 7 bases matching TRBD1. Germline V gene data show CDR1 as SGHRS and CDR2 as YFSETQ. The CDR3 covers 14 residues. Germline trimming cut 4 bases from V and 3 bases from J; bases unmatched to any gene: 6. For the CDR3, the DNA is TGCGCCAGCAGCGGAGGGGGCTTCGACACTGAAGCTTTCTTT. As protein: CASSGGGFDTEAFF.

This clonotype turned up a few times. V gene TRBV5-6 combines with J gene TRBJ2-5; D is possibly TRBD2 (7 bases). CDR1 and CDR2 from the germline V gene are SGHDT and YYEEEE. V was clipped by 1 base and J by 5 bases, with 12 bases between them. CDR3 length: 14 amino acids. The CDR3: CASSLMRGQETQYF. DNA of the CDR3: TGTGCCAGCAGCTTGATGCGGGGGCAGGAGACCCAGTACTTC.

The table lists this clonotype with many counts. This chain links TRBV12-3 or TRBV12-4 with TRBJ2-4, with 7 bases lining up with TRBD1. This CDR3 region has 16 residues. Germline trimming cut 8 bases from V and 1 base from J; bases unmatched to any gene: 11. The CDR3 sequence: CASLQGSDRAKNIQYF. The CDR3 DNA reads TGTGCCAGCCTACAGGGGTCAGACCGGGCCAAAAACATTCAGTACTTC.

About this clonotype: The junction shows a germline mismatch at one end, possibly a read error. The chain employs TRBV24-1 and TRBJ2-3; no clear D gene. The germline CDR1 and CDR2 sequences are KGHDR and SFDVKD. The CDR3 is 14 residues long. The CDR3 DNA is TGTGCCTCCAGTGTGGCCAGTACCACAGATACGCAGTATTTT. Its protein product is CASSVASTTDTQYF.

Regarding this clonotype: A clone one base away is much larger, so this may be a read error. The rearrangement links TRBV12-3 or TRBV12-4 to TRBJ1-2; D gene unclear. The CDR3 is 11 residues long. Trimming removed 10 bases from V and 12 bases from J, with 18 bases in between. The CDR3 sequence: CAIISGYGDTF. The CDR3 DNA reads TGTGCCATAATTTCGGGATACGGCGACACCTTC.

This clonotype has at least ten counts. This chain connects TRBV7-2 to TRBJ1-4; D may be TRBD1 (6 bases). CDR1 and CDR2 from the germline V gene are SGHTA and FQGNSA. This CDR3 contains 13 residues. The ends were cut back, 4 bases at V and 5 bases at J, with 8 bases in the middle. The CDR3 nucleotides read TGTGCCAGCAGCTACGGACAGAATGAAAAACTGTTTTTT. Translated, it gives CASSYGQNEKLFF.

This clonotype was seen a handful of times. The CDR3 nucleotides are TGTGCCAGCAGTTCATCAGGACTAGCGGGGGGCGTAGATACGCAGTATTTT. It specifies CASSSSGLAGGVDTQYF. This rearrangement joins TRBV28 to TRBJ2-3, with TRBD2 identical over 14 bases. The CDR3 spans 17 residues. Looked up from germline, CDR1 is MDHEN and CDR2 is SYDVKM. V shed 4 bases and J 5 bases; nucleotides not matched to a gene: 8.

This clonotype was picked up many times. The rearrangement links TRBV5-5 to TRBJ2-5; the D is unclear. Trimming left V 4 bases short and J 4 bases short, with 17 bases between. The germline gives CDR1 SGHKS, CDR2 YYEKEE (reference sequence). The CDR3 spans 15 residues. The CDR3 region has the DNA TGTGCCAGCAGCCCCGGGCTATTGTGGGTAGAGACCCAGTACTTC. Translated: CASSPGLLWVETQYF.

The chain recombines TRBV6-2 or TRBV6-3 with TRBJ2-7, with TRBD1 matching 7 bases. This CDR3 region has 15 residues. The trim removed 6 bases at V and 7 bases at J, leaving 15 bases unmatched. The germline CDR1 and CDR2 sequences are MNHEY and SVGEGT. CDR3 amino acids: CASRTGSGTVGEQYF. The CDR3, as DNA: TGTGCCAGCAGGACCGGGTCCGGGACAGTGGGAGAGCAGTACTTC.

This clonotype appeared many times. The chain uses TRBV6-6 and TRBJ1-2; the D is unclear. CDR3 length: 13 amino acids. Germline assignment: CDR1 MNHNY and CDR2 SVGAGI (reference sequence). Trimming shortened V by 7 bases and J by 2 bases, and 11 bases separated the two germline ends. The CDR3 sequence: CASIPVSNYGYTF. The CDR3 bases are TGTGCCAGCATACCCGTATCCAACTATGGCTACACCTTC.

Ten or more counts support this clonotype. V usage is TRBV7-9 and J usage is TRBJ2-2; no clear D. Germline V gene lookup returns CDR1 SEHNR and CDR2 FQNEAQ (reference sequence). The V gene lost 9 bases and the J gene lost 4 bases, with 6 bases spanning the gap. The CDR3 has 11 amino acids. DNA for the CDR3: TGTGCCAGTAGGTTCACCGGGGAGCTGTTTTTT. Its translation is CASRFTGELFF.

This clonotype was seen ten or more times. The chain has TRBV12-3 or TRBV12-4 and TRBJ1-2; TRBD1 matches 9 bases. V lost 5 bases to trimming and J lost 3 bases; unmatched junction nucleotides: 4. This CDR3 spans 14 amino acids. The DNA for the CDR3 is TGTGCCAGCAGTCGACAGGGGGTCCACTATGGCTACACCTTC. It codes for CASSRQGVHYGYTF.

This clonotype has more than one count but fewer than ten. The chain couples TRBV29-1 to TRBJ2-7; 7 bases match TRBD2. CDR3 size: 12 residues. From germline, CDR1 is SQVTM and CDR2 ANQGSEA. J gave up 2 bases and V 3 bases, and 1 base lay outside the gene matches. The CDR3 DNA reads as TGCAGCGTTGAGGGAGGGGCCTACGAGCAGTACTTC. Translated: CSVEGGAYEQYF.

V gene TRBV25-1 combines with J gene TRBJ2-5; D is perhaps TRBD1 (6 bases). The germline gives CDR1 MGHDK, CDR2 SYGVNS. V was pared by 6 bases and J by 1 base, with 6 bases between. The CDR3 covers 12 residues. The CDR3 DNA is TGTGCCAGCAGGACAGGCCAAGAGACCCAGTACTTC. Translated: CASRTGQETQYF.

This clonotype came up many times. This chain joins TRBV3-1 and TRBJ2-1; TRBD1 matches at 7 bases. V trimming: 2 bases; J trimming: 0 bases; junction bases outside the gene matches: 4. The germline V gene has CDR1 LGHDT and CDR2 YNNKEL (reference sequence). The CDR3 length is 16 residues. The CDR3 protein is CASSQWDSASYNEQFF. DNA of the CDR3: TGTGCCAGCAGCCAATGGGACAGCGCCTCCTACAATGAGCAGTTCTTC.

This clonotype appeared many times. The CDR3 coding sequence is TGTGCCAGCAGGTACCGGGACAGGGGAGTCTATGAGCAGTTCTTC. It yields the protein CASRYRDRGVYEQFF. The chain has TRBV3-1 and TRBJ2-1, with 10 bases fitting TRBD1. CDR1 and CDR2 from the germline V gene are LGHDT and YNNKEL (reference sequence). V shed 6 bases, J shed 8 bases, and the junction held 10 bases outside the gene matches. CDR3 length: 15 residues.

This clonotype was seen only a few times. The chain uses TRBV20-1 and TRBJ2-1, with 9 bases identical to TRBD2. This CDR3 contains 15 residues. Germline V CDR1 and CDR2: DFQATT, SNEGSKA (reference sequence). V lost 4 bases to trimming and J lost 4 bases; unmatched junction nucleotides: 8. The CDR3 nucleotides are TGCAGTGCTACCGACTCTAGCGGGGCTTACAATGAGCAGTTCTTC. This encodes CSATDSSGAYNEQFF.

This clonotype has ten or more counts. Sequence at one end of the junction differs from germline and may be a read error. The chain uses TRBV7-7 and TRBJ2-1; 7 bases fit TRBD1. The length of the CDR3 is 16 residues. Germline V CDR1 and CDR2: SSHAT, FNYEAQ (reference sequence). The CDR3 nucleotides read TGTGCTAGCAGCCCCAGGACAGGCAAAGTCAACAATGAGCAGTTCTTC. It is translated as CASSPRTGKVNNEQFF.

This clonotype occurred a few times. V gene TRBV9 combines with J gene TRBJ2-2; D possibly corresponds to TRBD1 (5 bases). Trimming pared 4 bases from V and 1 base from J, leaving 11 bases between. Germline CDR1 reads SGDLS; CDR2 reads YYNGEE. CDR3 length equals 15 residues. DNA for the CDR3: TGTGCCAGCAGCACACAGGACCAGAACACCGGGGAGCTGTTTTTT. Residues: CASSTQDQNTGELFF.

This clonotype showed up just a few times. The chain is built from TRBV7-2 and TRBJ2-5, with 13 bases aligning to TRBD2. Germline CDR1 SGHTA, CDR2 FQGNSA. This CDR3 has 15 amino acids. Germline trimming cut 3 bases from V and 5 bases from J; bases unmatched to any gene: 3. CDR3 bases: TGTGCCAGCAGCTTCGGGACTAGCGGGGCGGAGACCCAGTACTTC. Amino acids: CASSFGTSGAETQYF.

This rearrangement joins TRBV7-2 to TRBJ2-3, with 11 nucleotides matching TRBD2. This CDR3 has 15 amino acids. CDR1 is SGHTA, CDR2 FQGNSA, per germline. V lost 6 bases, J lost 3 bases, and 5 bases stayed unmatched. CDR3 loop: CASSVAGGRTDTQYF. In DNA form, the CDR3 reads TGTGCCAGCAGTGTAGCGGGGGGGAGGACAGATACGCAGTATTTT.

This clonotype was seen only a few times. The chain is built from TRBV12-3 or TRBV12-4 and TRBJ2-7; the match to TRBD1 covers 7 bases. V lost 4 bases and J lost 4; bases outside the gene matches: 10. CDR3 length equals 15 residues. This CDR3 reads CASSSVDRLEYEQYF. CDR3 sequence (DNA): TGTGCCAGCAGTTCCGTGGACAGGTTAGAGTACGAGCAGTACTTC.